The 26 T cell receptor beta chains below were found in one sample sequenced in a study of shared clonotypes between healthy human individuals. Measured with immunoSEQ multiplex PCR; TCRdb has only the in-frame clones, and not every one. The sample includes millions of clones, 85% to 95% seen only once; the top ten take under 0.45%. Sequenced: naive CD4+ T cells from PBMCs. Indicated subset: CD45RA+ positively selected. The source of these receptors is a man younger than 35 in good health. Some clones in this sample may be carry-over from other donors' samples.

To note about this clone: Other DNA sequences of this sample code for an identical CDR3. The chain joins TRBV6-6 to TRBJ2-1; weak D call: TRBD2 (5 bases). The germline gives CDR1 MNHNY, CDR2 SVGAGI (reference sequence). Trimming removed 6 bases at V and 8 bases at J, with 5 bases between. The CDR3 runs 10 residues. CDR3 bases: TGTGCCAGCAGGGGAGATGAGCAGTTCTTC. The encoded protein is CASRGDEQFF.

The chain recombines TRBV11-2 with TRBJ1-1, with D uncertain. The germline V gene has CDR1 SGHAT and CDR2 FQNNGV. Trimming shortened V by 1 base and J by 1 base, and 7 bases separated the two germline ends. The CDR3 has 14 residues. The CDR3 loop reads CASSLGGRNTEAFF. DNA for the CDR3: TGTGCCAGCAGCTTAGGGGGAAGGAACACTGAAGCTTTCTTT.

The gene calls are TRBV30 and TRBJ2-1, with D perhaps matching TRBD2 (6 bases). The germline V gene has CDR1 GTSNPN and CDR2 SVGIG (reference sequence). The CDR3 has 11 amino acids. The V gene lost 2 bases and the J gene lost 11 bases, with 10 bases spanning the gap. CDR3 sequence reads: CAWSPRGKQFF. CDR3 DNA: TGTGCCTGGAGTCCACGGGGGAAGCAGTTCTTC.

This chain connects TRBV4-2 to TRBJ2-5; 11 bases are shared with TRBD2. J gave up 2 bases and V 2 bases, and 4 bases lay outside the gene matches. The CDR3 contains 16 residues. CDR1 is LGHNA and CDR2 is YNFKEQ in the germline V gene. The CDR3 loop is CASSQWTSGFQETQYF. CDR3 bases: TGTGCCAGCAGCCAATGGACTAGCGGGTTTCAAGAGACCCAGTACTTC.

The gene calls are TRBV11-3 and TRBJ2-1; TRBD1 agrees at 8 bases. V shed 6 bases, J shed 4 bases, and the junction held 5 bases outside the gene matches. The CDR3 runs to 14 residues. In germline, CDR1 is SGHNT, CDR2 YENEEA. CDR3 in DNA: TGTGCCAGCAGTGGGACAGGTATTTACAATGAGCAGTTCTTC. Amino acid sequence: CASSGTGIYNEQFF.

The chain couples TRBV30 to TRBJ2-5; 9 bases match TRBD2. CDR3 length equals 14 residues. Germline values: CDR1 GTSNPN, CDR2 SVGIG (reference sequence). J was trimmed by 4 bases and V by 2 bases; bases with no gene match: 5. The CDR3 nucleotides are TGTGCCTGGAGTATTTCAGCGGGAGGAGAGACCCAGTACTTC. This translates into CAWSISAGGETQYF.

This rearrangement joins TRBV6-8 to TRBJ2-3; D perhaps matches TRBD1 (5 bases). CDR1 is MNHGY, CDR2 SAAAGT, per germline. There are 18 residues in the CDR3. Trimming took 9 bases from V and 1 from J, leaving 26 bases between them. The CDR3 loop reads CASRSFLRWTRGTDTQYF. The CDR3 nucleotides are TGTGCCAGTCGCTCTTTTTTGAGGTGGACAAGGGGCACAGATACGCAGTATTTT.

This rearrangement joins TRBV28 to TRBJ1-2; 7 nucleotides line up with TRBD1. The length of the CDR3 is 13 residues. Germline V gene sequence: CDR1 MDHEN, CDR2 SYDVKM. Trimming removed 6 bases from V and 3 bases from J; junction bases left unmatched: 4. The CDR3 reads CASSQGQDYGYTF. The CDR3 DNA follows: TGTGCCAGCAGCCAAGGACAGGACTATGGCTACACCTTC.

The chain couples TRBV18 to TRBJ2-7; 15 bases line up with TRBD2. In germline, CDR1 is KGHSH, CDR2 LQKENI. This CDR3 has 15 amino acids. V trimming: 4 bases; J trimming: 5 bases; junction bases outside the gene matches: 3. The CDR3 DNA reads as TGTGCCAGCTCACTTGGACTAGCGGGAGGGAACGAGCAGTACTTC. It encodes CASSLGLAGGNEQYF.

The chain employs TRBV28 and TRBJ1-2; 8 nucleotides match TRBD1. Trimming took 6 bases from V and 7 from J; bases not matched to a gene: 16. In germline, CDR1 is MDHEN, CDR2 SYDVKM. The length of the CDR3 is 16 residues. The CDR3 is CASRGWGTGDIVGYTF. CDR3 bases: TGTGCCAGCAGGGGCTGGGGGACAGGCGATATAGTTGGCTACACCTTC.

This clone was found once. This chain uses TRBV11-1 with TRBJ2-1; the D gene is possibly TRBD2 (5 bases). Germline CDR1 and CDR2: SGHAT and FQDESV (reference sequence). V lost 1 base to trimming and J lost 5 bases, with 15 bases between them. The CDR3 consists of 16 residues. Here the CDR3 DNA reads TGTGCCAGCAGCTTAGGCCTGGCGACTACGAACAATGAGCAGTTCTTC. Translation gives CASSLGLATTNNEQFF. Full variable domain (rest looked up from reference TRBV11-1 and TRBJ2-1): EAEVAQSPRYKITEKSQAVAFWCDPISGHATLYWYRQILGQGPELLVQFQDESVVDDSQLPKDRFSAERLKGVDSTLKIQPAELGDSAMYLCASSLGLATTNNEQFFGPGTRLTVL.

This sequence joins TRBV19 and TRBJ1-2; TRBD1 matches 7 bases. Germline V gene data show CDR1 as LNHDA and CDR2 as SQIVND (reference sequence). With 4 bases clipped from V and 2 bases from J, the junction kept 7 bases outside the gene matches. CDR3 length: 15 amino acids. The CDR3 sequence is CASSTIGTANYGYTF. DNA for the CDR3: TGTGCCAGTAGTACCATTGGGACAGCAAACTATGGCTACACCTTC.

The chain has TRBV5-4 and TRBJ2-1; D tentatively fits TRBD1 or TRBD2 (5 bases each). From germline, CDR1 is SGHNT and CDR2 YYREEE (reference sequence). The CDR3 has 15 residues. Trimming took off 2 bases at V and 6 bases at J, with 15 bases between the two ends. The CDR3 DNA reads as TGTGCCAGCAGCTTCCGAGGGGTCGAAATCAATGAGCAGTTCTTC. Its protein product is CASSFRGVEINEQFF. The full variable domain, in which reference TRBV5-4 and TRBJ2-1 provide the parts outside the CDR3, is ETGVTQSPTHLIKTRGQQVTLRCSSQSGHNTVSWYQQALGQGPQFIFQYYREEENGRGNFPPRFSGLQFPNYSSELNVNALELDDSALYLCASSFRGVEINEQFFGPGTRLTVL.

The chain uses TRBV19 and TRBJ2-7; D may be TRBD1 (6 bases). Per the germline V gene, CDR1 is LNHDA and CDR2 is SQIVND (reference sequence). The V and J ends lost 7 bases and 1 base respectively, with 20 bases between them. The CDR3 sequence is 16 residues long. CDR3: CASKSLGAGASYEQYF. In nucleotides, the CDR3 is TGTGCCAGTAAATCGCTCGGGGCAGGGGCATCCTACGAGCAGTACTTC.

V gene TRBV6-6 combines with J gene TRBJ2-2; 8 nucleotides match TRBD1. The ends lost 11 bases at V and 3 bases at J; junction bases unmatched: 14. CDR3 length equals 16 residues. Germline-derived CDR1 and CDR2 are MNHNY and SVGAGI (reference sequence). CDR3: CAAEAVQGADTGELFF. CDR3 in DNA: TGTGCCGCGGAAGCGGTCCAGGGGGCCGACACCGGGGAGCTGTTTTTT.

This chain connects TRBV7-3 to TRBJ2-1; the match to TRBD2 covers 11 bases. From germline, CDR1 is SGHTA and CDR2 FQGTGA. The CDR3 spans 15 residues. The V gene end was trimmed by 4 bases and the J gene end by 4 bases; junction bases not matched to a gene: 3. As DNA, the CDR3 is TGTGCCAGCAGCTCAATAGCGGGAGGGTACAATGAGCAGTTCTTC. It specifies CASSSIAGGYNEQFF.

CDR3 protein: CASSPRAGGDNEQFF. CDR3 DNA sequence: TGCGCCAGCAGCCCTCGAGCGGGAGGGGACAATGAGCAGTTCTTC. This chain links TRBV5-1 with TRBJ2-1, with 10 bases lining up with TRBD2. Germline CDR1 is SGHRS and CDR2 is YFSETQ. J gave up 5 bases and V 4 bases, and 6 bases lay outside the gene matches. The CDR3 runs to 15 residues.

The rearrangement joins TRBV5-1 to TRBJ2-7; 10 positions agree with TRBD2. This CDR3 is 17 amino acids long. Germline CDR1 SGHRS, CDR2 YFSETQ. Germline trimming cut 0 bases from V and 4 bases from J; bases unmatched to any gene: 10. CDR3 amino acids: CASSLAPSGRTGYEQYF. In nucleotides, the CDR3 is TGCGCCAGCAGCTTGGCCCCTAGCGGGAGAACTGGGTACGAGCAGTACTTC.

This chain links TRBV7-3 with TRBJ2-1; no firm D call. CDR1 and CDR2 (germline): SGHTA, FQGTGA. CDR3 length: 14 residues. V lost 5 bases, J lost 6 bases, and 14 bases lay in between. CDR3 nucleotide sequence: TGTGCCAGCAGCCAGGATGGGTGGGTCAATGAGCAGTTCTTC. Its translation is CASSQDGWVNEQFF. Combining the CDR3 with reference TRBV7-3 and TRBJ2-1 gives the whole variable domain GAGVSQTPSNKVTEKGKYVELRCDPISGHTALYWYRQSLGQGPEFLIYFQGTGAADDSGLPNDRFFAVRPEGSVSTLKIQRTERGDSAVYLCASSQDGWVNEQFFGPGTRLTVL.

The gene calls are TRBV19 and TRBJ1-2; perhaps TRBD1 as D (6 bases). The CDR3 spans 16 residues. Trimming stripped 2 bases from V and 0 bases from J, with 13 bases between. Per the germline V gene, CDR1 is LNHDA and CDR2 is SQIVND (reference sequence). CDR3 region: CASSIITGMANYGYTF. CDR3 in DNA: TGTGCCAGTAGTATAATAACAGGGATGGCTAACTATGGCTACACCTTC. Full variable domain (rest looked up from reference TRBV19 and TRBJ1-2): DGGITQSPKYLFRKEGQNVTLSCEQNLNHDAMYWYRQDPGQGLRLIYYSQIVNDFQKGDIAEGYSVSREKKESFPLTVTSAQKNPTAFYLCASSIITGMANYGYTFGSGTRLTVV.

The gene calls are TRBV27 and TRBJ1-2, with D possibly TRBD1 on 5 matching bases. The V gene's germline CDR1 is MNHEY and CDR2 SMNVEV (reference sequence). Trimming removed 5 bases at V and 4 bases at J, with 17 bases between. This CDR3 spans 15 amino acids. CDR3 amino acids: CASSPRTGALYGYTF. In nucleotides, the CDR3 is TGTGCCAGCAGTCCCCGAACAGGCGCACTCTATGGCTACACCTTC.

In regard to this clone: The sample holds other DNA sequences that translate to the same CDR3. V is TRBV9 and J is TRBJ2-1, with D perhaps being TRBD1 or TRBD2 (5 bases each). V was clipped by 2 bases and J by 1 base, with 10 bases between them. This CDR3 spans 15 amino acids. Germline V gives CDR1 SGDLS, CDR2 YYNGEE. CDR3 nucleotides: TGTGCCAGCAGCGTCCAGGGCGGGTCCTACAATGAGCAGTTCTTC. Translation: CASSVQGGSYNEQFF.

The V and J genes are TRBV7-9 and TRBJ1-4, with D uncertain. The CDR3 is 16 amino acids. Germline CDR1 reads SEHNR; CDR2 reads FQNEAQ (reference sequence). V lost 1 base and J lost 0, with 9 bases in between. The CDR3 DNA is TGTGCCAGCAGCTTAGGTAGCAGCTCAACTAATGAAAAACTGTTTTTT. Translated, it gives CASSLGSSSTNEKLFF.

This clone has just one count. The chain carries TRBV29-1 and TRBJ1-1; D remains unclear. Germline loops: CDR1 SQVTM, CDR2 ANQGSEA. Trimming pared 4 bases from V and 5 bases from J, leaving 11 bases between. The CDR3 loop spans 12 amino acids. The CDR3 region has the DNA TGCAGCGTTGGACGGTGGGAAACTGAAGCTTTCTTT. Protein sequence: CSVGRWETEAFF. Using reference TRBV29-1 and TRBJ1-1 for the parts outside the CDR3, the full variable domain is SAVISQKPSRDICQRGTSLTIQCQVDSQVTMMFWYRQQPGQSLTLIATANQGSEATYESGFVIDKFPISRPNLTFSTLTVSNMSPEDSSIYLCSVGRWETEAFFGQGTRLTVV.

The chain uses TRBV2 and TRBJ2-4, with TRBD2 matching 9 bases. Germline CDR1 SNHLY, CDR2 FYNNEI. The length of the CDR3 is 16 residues. Trimming at V came to 7 bases and at J to 6 bases, leaving 13 bases not matched to a gene. CDR3 loop: CASTEFPSGVGNIQYF. CDR3 nucleotide sequence: TGTGCCAGCACAGAGTTTCCTAGCGGGGTCGGAAACATTCAGTACTTC.

V gene TRBV5-8 combines with J gene TRBJ2-7; TRBD1 is a possible D gene (6 bases). V dropped 1 base and J dropped 4 bases, with 9 bases sitting between them. The length of the CDR3 is 13 residues. Per germline, CDR1 SGHTS and CDR2 YDEGEE. CDR3 loop: CASSLPQGYEQYF. The CDR3 DNA reads as TGTGCCAGCAGCTTGCCACAGGGATACGAGCAGTACTTC.